These 21 T cell receptor beta chains came from one sample sequenced in a study of response to subunit inactivated influenza vaccine. Using its own MiXCR run on the RT-PCR reads, TCRdb lists one record per CDR3 protein. Here the sample spans around 600,000 distinct CDR3 sequences, around 11% being singletons. The same data also went into a second study, on T cells expressing NK-cell markers. As that study records: Beta-chain TCR cDNA was generated via 5'RACE template switching with UMIs.

Specimen: PBMCs from blood, collected on the day of vaccination. The receptors come from a man between 50 and 59 years old who received an inactivated influenza vaccine.

This clonotype was counted only a few times. The V gene is TRBV11-1, the J gene TRBJ2-7, with 7 bases lining up with TRBD1. CDR1 SGHAT and CDR2 FQDESV come from the germline V gene (reference sequence). Trimming cost V 3 bases and J 0 bases; bases outside gene matches: 8. The CDR3 extends over 16 amino acids. CDR3 bases: TGTGCCAGCAGCTTGCCGGCCGGGACAGTCTCCTACGAGCAGTACTTC. Translation gives CASSLPAGTVSYEQYF. Based on the CDR3 plus reference TRBV11-1 and TRBJ2-7, the full variable domain is EAEVAQSPRYKITEKSQAVAFWCDPISGHATLYWYRQILGQGPELLVQFQDESVVDDSQLPKDRFSAERLKGVDSTLKIQPAELGDSAMYLCASSLPAGTVSYEQYFGPGTRLTVT.

This clonotype occurred a few times. The chain couples TRBV10-3 to TRBJ1-1, with 9 bases lining up with TRBD1. This CDR3 comprises 13 residues. Germline V gene data show CDR1 as ENHRY and CDR2 as SYGVKD. V gave up 5 bases and J gave up 10 bases; unmatched junction bases: 8. In DNA, the CDR3 is TGTGCCATCAGTCCACAGGGGGCGCAGGGAGCTTTCTTT. This sequence encodes CAISPQGAQGAFF.

This clonotype was counted between two and nine times. This rearrangement joins TRBV20-1 to TRBJ2-1, with 9 bases fitting TRBD2. The junction had 9 bases not matched to a gene; V was cut back by 4 bases and J by 8 bases. The CDR3 contains 14 residues. Per the germline V gene, CDR1 is DFQATT and CDR2 is SNEGSKA (reference sequence). CDR3 residues: CSAKTGTSSYEQFF. CDR3 in DNA: TGCAGTGCTAAGACCGGGACTAGCAGCTATGAGCAGTTCTTC.

The chain employs TRBV7-2 and TRBJ2-7; D unresolved. Trimming removed 5 bases from V and 0 bases from J, with 17 bases in between. CDR1 is SGHTA and CDR2 is FQGNSA in the germline V gene. CDR3 length: 16 amino acids. As DNA, the CDR3 is TGTGCCAGCAGCCCTCTGGGCGGCACCAGCTCCTACGAGCAGTACTTC. Protein: CASSPLGGTSSYEQYF.

Notes on this clonotype: Germline and junction disagree at one end, which may indicate a read error. This rearrangement joins TRBV12-3 or TRBV12-4 to TRBJ2-5, with D possibly being TRBD1 (5 bases). The CDR3 sequence is 12 residues long. The CDR3 protein is CASSVKGLAPSF. The CDR3, as DNA: TGTGCCAGCAGCGTGAAGGGGCTCGCCCCGAGCTTC.

This clonotype turned up a few times. The chain couples TRBV6-1 to TRBJ1-4; D unclear. Between the trimmed V and J ends, which lost 1 base and 4 bases, there was a span of 10 bases. Germline assignment: CDR1 MNHNS and CDR2 SASEGT. There are 15 residues in the CDR3. The CDR3 coding sequence is TGTGCCAGCAGTGAAGGAGGAAGACTTAATGAAAAACTGTTTTTT. It specifies CASSEGGRLNEKLFF.

This clonotype was seen only a few times. The chain joins TRBV24-1 to TRBJ2-3; D may correspond to TRBD1 or TRBD2 (6 bases each). The CDR3 contains 15 residues. V lost 5 bases, J lost 5 bases, and 16 bases lay in between. The germline V gene has CDR1 KGHDR and CDR2 SFDVKD. The CDR3 spells CATSGRDTLGDTQYF. CDR3 DNA sequence: TGTGCCACCAGTGGGAGGGACACCCTGGGAGATACGCAGTATTTT.

In this sample, this clonotype turned up many times. The CDR3 nucleotides read TGTGCCAGCAGCCAGACAGGGTGGGACTACGAGCAGTACTTC. Its protein is CASSQTGWDYEQYF. The chain has TRBV3-1 and TRBJ2-7; 7 bases align to TRBD1. CDR3 length: 14 residues. In germline, CDR1 is LGHDT, CDR2 YNNKEL (reference sequence). V dropped 3 bases and J dropped 3; count of bases not matched to a gene: 5.

The chain is built from TRBV6-2 or TRBV6-3 and TRBJ2-2; D not resolved. The CDR3 runs to 13 residues. Deletions cut 8 bases from V and 0 bases from J, with 7 bases between. The germline V gene encodes CDR1 MNHEY and CDR2 SVGEGT. CDR3 amino acids: CASAGANTGELFF. Here the CDR3 DNA reads TGTGCCAGCGCCGGTGCGAACACCGGGGAGCTGTTTTTT.

In its sample, this clonotype was seen many times. The rearrangement uses TRBV20-1 and TRBJ2-3; 12 bases map to TRBD2. CDR3 size: 15 residues. Germline V gene data show CDR1 as DFQATT and CDR2 as SNEGSKA (reference sequence). V trimming: 6 bases; J trimming: 2 bases; junction bases outside the gene matches: 6. For the CDR3, the DNA is TGCAGTGCGACAGGACTAGCGGGGACCACAGATACGCAGTATTTT. Residues: CSATGLAGTTDTQYF.

The gene calls are TRBV7-2 and TRBJ1-1; the D is unclear. Germline V gene lookup returns CDR1 SGHTA and CDR2 FQGNSA. There are 13 residues in the CDR3. With 2 bases removed from V and 9 bases from J, the gap between germline ends came to 13 bases. CDR3 amino acids: CASSLQSPAKAFF. The DNA of the CDR3 is TGTGCCAGCAGCTTACAAAGTCCAGCAAAAGCTTTCTTT.

The rearrangement uses TRBV25-1 and TRBJ2-1; tentatively, D is TRBD2 (6 bases). The CDR3 is 16 residues long. V lost 1 base to trimming and J lost 6 bases, with 16 bases between them. CDR1 is MGHDK, CDR2 SYGVNS, per germline. CDR3 bases: TGTGCCAGCAGTGAATTCCAGGGAGGTGAGGGCAATGAGCAGTTCTTC. Translating gives CASSEFQGGEGNEQFF. Variable domain in full (rest from reference TRBV25-1 and TRBJ2-1): EADIYQTPRYLVIGTGKKITLECSQTMGHDKMYWYQQDPGMELHLIHYSYGVNSTEKGDLSSESTVSRIRTEHFPLTLESARPSHTSQYLCASSEFQGGEGNEQFFGPGTRLTVL.

This rearrangement joins TRBV7-9 to TRBJ1-4; TRBD1 is a possible D gene (6 bases). V lost 7 bases to trimming and J lost 7 bases, with 19 bases between them. The CDR3 has 15 residues. From germline, CDR1 is SEHNR and CDR2 FQNEAQ (reference sequence). This CDR3 reads CASTSMGAGGEKLFF. CDR3 in DNA: TGTGCCAGCACCTCCATGGGGGCAGGAGGTGAAAAACTGTTTTTT.

The chain employs TRBV6-1 and TRBJ2-7; D not certain. Germline V gives CDR1 MNHNS, CDR2 SASEGT. This CDR3 is 13 amino acids long. Deletions cut 6 bases from V and 2 bases from J, with 11 bases between. The CDR3 DNA reads TGTGCCAGCAGACATGGACGGACCTACGAGCAGTACTTC. Translation: CASRHGRTYEQYF.

This clonotype was counted between two and nine times. This chain uses TRBV7-2 with TRBJ1-1; D perhaps matches TRBD1 (6 bases). This CDR3 comprises 13 residues. Looked up from germline, CDR1 is SGHTA and CDR2 is FQGNSA. V lost 6 bases and J 3 bases, leaving 11 bases between the germline ends. The CDR3 nucleotides are TGTGCCAGCAGGTGGGGGGCGGACACTGAAGCTTTCTTT. This codes for CASRWGADTEAFF.

This clonotype was picked up a small number of times. The V call is TRBV7-9, the J call TRBJ2-5; D may be TRBD1 or TRBD2 (5 bases each). The V end lost 5 bases, the J end lost 3 bases, and 10 bases lay between the germline ends. The CDR3 length is 13 residues. Germline lookup yields CDR1 SEHNR and CDR2 FQNEAQ (reference sequence). The DNA for the CDR3 is TGTGCCAGCAGCCGGATGGGGGAAGAGACCCAGTACTTC. Its protein product is CASSRMGEETQYF.

This chain links TRBV29-1 with TRBJ2-4, with 11 nucleotides matching TRBD1. The CDR3 contains 15 residues. Germline V gene lookup returns CDR1 SQVTM and CDR2 ANQGSEA. CDR3 sequence: CTPGTGGTTKNIQYF. Here the CDR3 DNA reads TGCACCCCCGGGACAGGGGGAACGACCAAAAACATTCAGTACTTC. Full variable domain (rest looked up from reference TRBV29-1 and TRBJ2-4): SAVISQKPSRDICQRGTSLTIQCQVDSQVTMMFWYRQQPGQSLTLIATANQGSEATYESGFVIDKFPISRPNLTFSTLTVSNMSPEDSSIYLCTPGTGGTTKNIQYFGAGTRLSVL.

This sequence joins TRBV24-1 and TRBJ2-1; D is ambiguous. Germline CDR1 is KGHDR and CDR2 is SFDVKD. This CDR3 comprises 12 residues. Trimming removed 5 bases at V and 6 bases at J, with 7 bases between. CDR3 DNA: TGTGCCACCAGTGTACGATTCAATGAGCAGTTCTTC. It is translated as CATSVRFNEQFF.

This clonotype was seen more than once but under ten times. The rearrangement uses TRBV4-1 and TRBJ1-2; 11 positions match TRBD1. After removal of 4 bases from V and 4 bases from J, the junction contained 5 bases not matched to a gene. The CDR3 has 15 amino acids. The germline CDR1 and CDR2 sequences are MGHRA and YSYEKL. This CDR3 reads CASSRGQGEPYGYTF. CDR3 nucleotide sequence: TGCGCCAGCAGCCGGGGACAGGGGGAACCCTATGGCTACACCTTC.

This clonotype was recorded many times. This sequence joins TRBV29-1 and TRBJ1-5; D gene ambiguous. The CDR3 has 13 residues. Trimming shortened V by 2 bases and J by 2 bases, and 7 bases separated the two germline ends. Germline V gives CDR1 SQVTM, CDR2 ANQGSEA. CDR3: CSVELGGNQPQHF. The CDR3 nucleotides are TGCAGCGTTGAACTCGGTGGCAATCAGCCCCAGCATTTT.

The sample holds many counts of this clonotype. The chain is built from TRBV12-3 or TRBV12-4 and TRBJ1-1; D uncertain. The CDR3 runs 12 residues. V was clipped by 6 bases and J by 10 bases, with 15 bases between them. CDR3 region: CASSLTRTSAFF. DNA for the CDR3: TGTGCCAGCAGCCTAACGCGGACGTCAGCTTTCTTT.